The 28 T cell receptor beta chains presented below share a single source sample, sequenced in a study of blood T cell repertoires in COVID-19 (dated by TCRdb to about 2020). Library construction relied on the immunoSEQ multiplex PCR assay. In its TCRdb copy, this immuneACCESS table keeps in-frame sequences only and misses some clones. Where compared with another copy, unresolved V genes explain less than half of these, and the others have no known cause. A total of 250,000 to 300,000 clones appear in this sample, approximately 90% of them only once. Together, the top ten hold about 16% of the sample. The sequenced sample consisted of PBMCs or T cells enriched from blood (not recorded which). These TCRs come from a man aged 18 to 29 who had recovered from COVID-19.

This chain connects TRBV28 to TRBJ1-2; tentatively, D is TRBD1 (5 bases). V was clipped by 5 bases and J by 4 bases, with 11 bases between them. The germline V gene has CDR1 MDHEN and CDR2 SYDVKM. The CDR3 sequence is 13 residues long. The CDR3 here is CASSSTGLYGYTF. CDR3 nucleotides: TGTGCCAGCAGTAGTACAGGCCTCTATGGCTACACCTTC.

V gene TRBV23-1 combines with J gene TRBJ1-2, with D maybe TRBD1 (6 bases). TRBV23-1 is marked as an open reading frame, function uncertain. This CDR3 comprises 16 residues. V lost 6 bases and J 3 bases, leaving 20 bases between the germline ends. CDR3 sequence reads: CASRQPEQGIDYGYTF. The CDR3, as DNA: TGCGCCAGCAGACAACCAGAACAGGGCATCGACTATGGCTACACCTTC.

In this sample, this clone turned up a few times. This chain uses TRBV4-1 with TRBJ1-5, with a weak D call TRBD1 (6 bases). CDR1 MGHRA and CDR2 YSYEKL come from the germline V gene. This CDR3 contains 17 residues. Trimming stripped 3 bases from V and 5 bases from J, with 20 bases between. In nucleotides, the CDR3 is TGCGCCAGCAGCCACCACGCCGGGTGGGGGCACGATCAGCCCCAGCATTTT. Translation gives CASSHHAGWGHDQPQHF.

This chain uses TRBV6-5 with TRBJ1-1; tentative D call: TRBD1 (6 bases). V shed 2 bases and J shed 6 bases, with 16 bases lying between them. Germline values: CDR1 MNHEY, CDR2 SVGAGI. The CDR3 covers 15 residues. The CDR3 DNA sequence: TGTGCCAGCAGTTACGCGAGGACAGTAATCTCTGAAGCTTTCTTT. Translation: CASSYARTVISEAFF.

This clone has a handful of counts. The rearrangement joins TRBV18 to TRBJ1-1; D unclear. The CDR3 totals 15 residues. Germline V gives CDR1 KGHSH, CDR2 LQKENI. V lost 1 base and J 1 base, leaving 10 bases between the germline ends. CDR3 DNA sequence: TGTGCCAGCTCACCACGTCAGGATACGAACACTGAAGCTTTCTTT. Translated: CASSPRQDTNTEAFF.

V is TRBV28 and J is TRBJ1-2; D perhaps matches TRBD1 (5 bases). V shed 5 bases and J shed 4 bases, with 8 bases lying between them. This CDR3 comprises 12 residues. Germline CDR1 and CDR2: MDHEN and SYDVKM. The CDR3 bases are TGTGCCAGCAGTAGACAGTCCTATGGCTACACCTTC. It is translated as CASSRQSYGYTF.

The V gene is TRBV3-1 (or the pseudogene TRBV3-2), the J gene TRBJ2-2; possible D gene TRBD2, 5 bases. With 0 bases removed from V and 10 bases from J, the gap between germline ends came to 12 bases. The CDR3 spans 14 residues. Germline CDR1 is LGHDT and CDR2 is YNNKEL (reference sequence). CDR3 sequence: CASSQDTGKEELFF. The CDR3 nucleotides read TGTGCCAGCAGCCAAGATACCGGGAAAGAGGAGCTGTTTTTT.

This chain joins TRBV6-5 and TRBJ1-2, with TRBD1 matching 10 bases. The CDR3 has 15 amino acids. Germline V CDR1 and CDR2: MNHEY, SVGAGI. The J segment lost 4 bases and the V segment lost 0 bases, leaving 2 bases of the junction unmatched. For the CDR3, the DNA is TGTGCCAGCAGTTACTCGGGACAGGGGATCTATGGCTACACCTTC. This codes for CASSYSGQGIYGYTF.

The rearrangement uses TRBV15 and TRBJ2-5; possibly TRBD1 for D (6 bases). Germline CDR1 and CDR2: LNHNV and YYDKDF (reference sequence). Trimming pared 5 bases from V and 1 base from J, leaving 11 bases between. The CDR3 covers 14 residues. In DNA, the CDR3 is TGTGCCACCAGCCGTAGGGGGTTCCAAGAGACCCAGTACTTC. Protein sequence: CATSRRGFQETQYF.

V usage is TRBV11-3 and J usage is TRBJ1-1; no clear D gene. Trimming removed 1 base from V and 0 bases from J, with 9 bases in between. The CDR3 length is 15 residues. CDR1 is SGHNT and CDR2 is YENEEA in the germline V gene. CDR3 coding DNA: TGTGCCAGCAGCTTAGGTGCGGGAATGAACACTGAAGCTTTCTTT. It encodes CASSLGAGMNTEAFF.

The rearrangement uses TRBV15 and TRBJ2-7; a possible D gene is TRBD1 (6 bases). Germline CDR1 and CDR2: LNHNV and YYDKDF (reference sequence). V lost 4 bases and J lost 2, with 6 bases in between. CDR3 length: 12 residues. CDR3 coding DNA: TGTGCCACCAGCAAGGGGGCCTACGAGCAGTACTTC. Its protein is CATSKGAYEQYF. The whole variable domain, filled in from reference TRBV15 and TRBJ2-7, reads DAMVIQNPRYQVTQFGKPVTLSCSQTLNHNVMYWYQQKSSQAPKLLFHYYDKDFNNEADTPDNFQSRRPNTSFCFLDIRSPGLGDTAMYLCATSKGAYEQYFGPGTRLTVT.

CDR3 residues: CASSLPGYGYTF. The CDR3 nucleotides read TGTGCCAGCAGTTTGCCGGGGTATGGCTACACCTTC. The chain recombines TRBV12-3 or TRBV12-4 with TRBJ1-2; D is ambiguous. The germline V and J ends were trimmed by 3 bases and 5 bases, with 7 bases remaining between them. This CDR3 spans 12 amino acids.

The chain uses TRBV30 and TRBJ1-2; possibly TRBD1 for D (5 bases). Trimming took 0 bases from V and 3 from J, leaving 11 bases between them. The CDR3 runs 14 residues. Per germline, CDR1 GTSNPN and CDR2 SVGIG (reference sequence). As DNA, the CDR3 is TGTGCCTGGAGTGTACGGGGGGGATACTATGGCTACACCTTC. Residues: CAWSVRGGYYGYTF.

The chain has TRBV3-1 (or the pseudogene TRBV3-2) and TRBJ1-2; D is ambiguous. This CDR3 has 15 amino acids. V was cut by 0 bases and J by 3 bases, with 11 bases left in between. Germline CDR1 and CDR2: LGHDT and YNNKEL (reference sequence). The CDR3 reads CASSQDGGPYYGYTF. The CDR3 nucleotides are TGTGCCAGCAGCCAAGATGGAGGGCCTTACTATGGCTACACCTTC.

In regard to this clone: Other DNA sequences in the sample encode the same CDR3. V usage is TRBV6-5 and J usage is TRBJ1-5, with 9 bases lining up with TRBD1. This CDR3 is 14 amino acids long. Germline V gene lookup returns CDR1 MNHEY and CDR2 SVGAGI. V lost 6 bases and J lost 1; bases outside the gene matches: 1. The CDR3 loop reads CASRGQGSNQPQHF. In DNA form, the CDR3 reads TGTGCCAGCAGGGGACAGGGCAGCAATCAGCCCCAGCATTTT.

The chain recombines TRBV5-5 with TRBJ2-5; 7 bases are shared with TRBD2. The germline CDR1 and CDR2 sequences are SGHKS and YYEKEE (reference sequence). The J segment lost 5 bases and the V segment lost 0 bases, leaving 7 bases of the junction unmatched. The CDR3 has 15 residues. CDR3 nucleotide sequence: TGTGCCAGCAGCTTGGACCCTCTCGGGGGGGAGACCCAGTACTTC. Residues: CASSLDPLGGETQYF.

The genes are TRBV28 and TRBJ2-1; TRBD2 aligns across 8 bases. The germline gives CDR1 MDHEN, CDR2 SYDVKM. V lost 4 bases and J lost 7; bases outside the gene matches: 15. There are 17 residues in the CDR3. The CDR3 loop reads CASSSTVSSGSTNEQFF. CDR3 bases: TGTGCCAGCAGTTCCACCGTCTCTAGCGGGTCGACGAATGAGCAGTTCTTC.

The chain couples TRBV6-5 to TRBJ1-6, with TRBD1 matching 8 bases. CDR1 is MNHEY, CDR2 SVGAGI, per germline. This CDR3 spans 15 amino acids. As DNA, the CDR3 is TGTGCTACATCAATGGGAAGACAGGGGATTTCACCCCTCCACTTT. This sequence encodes CATSMGRQGISPLHF.

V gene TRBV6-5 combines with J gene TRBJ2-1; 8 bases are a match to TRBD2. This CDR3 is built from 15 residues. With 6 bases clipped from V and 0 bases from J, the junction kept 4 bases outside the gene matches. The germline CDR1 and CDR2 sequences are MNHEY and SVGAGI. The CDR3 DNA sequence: TGTGCCAGCAGCGATAGCGGGAACTCCTACAATGAGCAGTTCTTC. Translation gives CASSDSGNSYNEQFF.

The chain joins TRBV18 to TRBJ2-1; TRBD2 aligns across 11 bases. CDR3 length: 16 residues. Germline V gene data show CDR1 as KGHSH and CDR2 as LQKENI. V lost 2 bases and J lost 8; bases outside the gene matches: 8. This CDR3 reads CASSPILAGATHEQFF. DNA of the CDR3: TGTGCCAGCTCACCAATACTAGCGGGAGCTACTCATGAGCAGTTCTTC.

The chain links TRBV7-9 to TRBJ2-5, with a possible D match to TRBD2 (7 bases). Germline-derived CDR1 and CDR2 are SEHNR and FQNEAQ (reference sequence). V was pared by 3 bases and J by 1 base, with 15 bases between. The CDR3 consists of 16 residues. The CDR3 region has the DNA TGTGCCAGCAGCTTTGCGGCAGGGGAGGGCCAAGAGACCCAGTACTTC. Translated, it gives CASSFAAGEGQETQYF.

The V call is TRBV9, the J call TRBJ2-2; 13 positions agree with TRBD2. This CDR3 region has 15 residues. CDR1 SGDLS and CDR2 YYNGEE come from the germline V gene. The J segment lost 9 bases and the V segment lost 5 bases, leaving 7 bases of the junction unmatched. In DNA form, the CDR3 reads TGTGCCAGCAGTGCAACTAGCGGGAGGGGCCGGGAGCTGTTTTTT. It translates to CASSATSGRGRELFF.

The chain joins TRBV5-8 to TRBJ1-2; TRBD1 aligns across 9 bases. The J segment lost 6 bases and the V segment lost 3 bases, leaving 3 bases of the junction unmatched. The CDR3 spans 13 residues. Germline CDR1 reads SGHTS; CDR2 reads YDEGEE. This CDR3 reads CASSWGQGNGYTF. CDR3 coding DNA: TGTGCCAGCAGCTGGGGACAGGGAAATGGCTACACCTTC.

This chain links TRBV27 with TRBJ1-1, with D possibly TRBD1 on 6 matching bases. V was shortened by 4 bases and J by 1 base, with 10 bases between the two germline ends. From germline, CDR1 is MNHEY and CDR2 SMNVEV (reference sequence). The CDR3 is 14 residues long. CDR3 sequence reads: CASSYRDTNTEAFF. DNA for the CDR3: TGTGCCAGCAGTTATAGGGACACGAACACTGAAGCTTTCTTT.

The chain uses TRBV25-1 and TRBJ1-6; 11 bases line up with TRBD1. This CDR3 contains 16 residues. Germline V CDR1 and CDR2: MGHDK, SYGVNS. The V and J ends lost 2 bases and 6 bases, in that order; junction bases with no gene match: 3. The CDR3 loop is CASSEVGTGGNSPLHF. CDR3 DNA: TGTGCCAGCAGTGAAGTCGGGACAGGGGGTAATTCACCCCTCCACTTT.

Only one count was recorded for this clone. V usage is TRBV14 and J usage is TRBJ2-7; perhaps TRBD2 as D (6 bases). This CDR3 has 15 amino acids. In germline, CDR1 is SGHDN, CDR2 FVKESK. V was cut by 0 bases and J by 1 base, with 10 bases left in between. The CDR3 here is CASSQDIAGSYEQYF. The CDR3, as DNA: TGTGCCAGCAGCCAAGATATCGCGGGATCCTACGAGCAGTACTTC. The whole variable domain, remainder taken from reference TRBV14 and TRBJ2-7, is EAGVTQFPSHSVIEKGQTVTLRCDPISGHDNLYWYRRVMGKEIKFLLHFVKESKQDESGMPNNRFLAERTGGTYSTLKVQPAELEDSGVYFCASSQDIAGSYEQYFGPGTRLTVT.

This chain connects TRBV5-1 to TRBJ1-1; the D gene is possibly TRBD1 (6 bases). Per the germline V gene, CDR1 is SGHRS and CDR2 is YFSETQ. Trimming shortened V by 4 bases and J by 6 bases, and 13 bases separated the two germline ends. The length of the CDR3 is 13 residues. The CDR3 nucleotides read TGCGCCAGCAGCGCAACGGACAGAGCTGAAGCTTTCTTT. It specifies CASSATDRAEAFF.

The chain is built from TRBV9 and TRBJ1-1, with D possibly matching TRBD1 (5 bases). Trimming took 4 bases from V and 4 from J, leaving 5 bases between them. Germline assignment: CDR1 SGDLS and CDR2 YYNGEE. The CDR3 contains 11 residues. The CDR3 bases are TGTGCCAGCAGCACAGGCACTGAAGCTTTCTTT. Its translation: CASSTGTEAFF.